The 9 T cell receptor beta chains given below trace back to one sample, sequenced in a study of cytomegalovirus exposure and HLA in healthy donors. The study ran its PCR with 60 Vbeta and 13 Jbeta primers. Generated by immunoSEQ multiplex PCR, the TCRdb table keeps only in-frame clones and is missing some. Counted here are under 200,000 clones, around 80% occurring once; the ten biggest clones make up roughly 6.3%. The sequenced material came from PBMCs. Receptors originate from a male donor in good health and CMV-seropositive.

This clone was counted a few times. The CDR3 nucleotides read TGTGCCAGTAGGCCGGGGAGCTCCTATAATTCACCCCTCCACTTT. Protein product: CASRPGSSYNSPLHF. This sequence joins TRBV19 and TRBJ1-6; D gene ambiguous. Germline V gene lookup returns CDR1 LNHDA and CDR2 SQIVND (reference sequence). V gave up 6 bases and J gave up 0 bases, with 9 bases separating them. The CDR3 is 15 amino acids.

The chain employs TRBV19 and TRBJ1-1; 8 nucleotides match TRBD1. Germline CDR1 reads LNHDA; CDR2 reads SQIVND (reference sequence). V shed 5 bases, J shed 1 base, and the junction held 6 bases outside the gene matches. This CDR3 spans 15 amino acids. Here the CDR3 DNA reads TGTGCCAGTAGTCCGCCGGACAGGGCGAACACTGAAGCTTTCTTT. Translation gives CASSPPDRANTEAFF.

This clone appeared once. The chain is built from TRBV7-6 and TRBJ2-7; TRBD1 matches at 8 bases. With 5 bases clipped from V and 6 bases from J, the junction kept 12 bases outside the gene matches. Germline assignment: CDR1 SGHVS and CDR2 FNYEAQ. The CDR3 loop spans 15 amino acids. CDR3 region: CASSRSGQGAGEQYF. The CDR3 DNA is TGTGCCAGCAGCCGATCAGGGCAGGGGGCAGGCGAGCAGTACTTC.

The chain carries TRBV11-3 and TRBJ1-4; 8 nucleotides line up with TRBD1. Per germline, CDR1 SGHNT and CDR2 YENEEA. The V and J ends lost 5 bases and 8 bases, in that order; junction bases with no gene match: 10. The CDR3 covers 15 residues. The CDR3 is CASSLPRQGSEKLFF. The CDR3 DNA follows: TGTGCCAGCAGCCTTCCTCGACAGGGGAGCGAAAAACTGTTTTTT.

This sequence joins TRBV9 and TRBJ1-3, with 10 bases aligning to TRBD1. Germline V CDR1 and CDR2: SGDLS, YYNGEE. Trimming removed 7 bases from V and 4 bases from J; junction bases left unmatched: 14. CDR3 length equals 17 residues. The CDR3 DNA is TGTGCCAGCGGCTCAGGGACAGGGGAGGTTCACGGAAACACCATATATTTT. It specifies CASGSGTGEVHGNTIYF.

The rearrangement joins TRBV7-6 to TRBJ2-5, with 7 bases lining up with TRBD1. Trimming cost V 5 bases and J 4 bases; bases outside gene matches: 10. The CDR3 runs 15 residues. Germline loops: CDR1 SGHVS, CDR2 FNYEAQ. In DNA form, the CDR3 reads TGTGCCAGCAGCAAGACAGGGTTGGTCGGAGAGACCCAGTACTTC. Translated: CASSKTGLVGETQYF.

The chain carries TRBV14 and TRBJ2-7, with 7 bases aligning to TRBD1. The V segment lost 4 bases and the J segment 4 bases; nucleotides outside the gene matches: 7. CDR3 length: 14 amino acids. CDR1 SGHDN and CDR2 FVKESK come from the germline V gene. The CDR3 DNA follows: TGTGCCAGCAGCCTAGGGCAGGGGGAATACGAGCAGTACTTC. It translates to CASSLGQGEYEQYF. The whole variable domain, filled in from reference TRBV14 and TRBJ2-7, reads EAGVTQFPSHSVIEKGQTVTLRCDPISGHDNLYWYRRVMGKEIKFLLHFVKESKQDESGMPNNRFLAERTGGTYSTLKVQPAELEDSGVYFCASSLGQGEYEQYFGPGTRLTVT.

In DNA form, the CDR3 reads TGTGCCAGCACCCTGGGGGGGAGGGACACTGAAGCTTTCTTT. Amino acid sequence: CASTLGGRDTEAFF. V and J are TRBV7-2 and TRBJ1-1, with D perhaps matching TRBD1 (5 bases). V lost 7 bases and J 3 bases, leaving 15 bases between the germline ends. The CDR3 extends over 14 amino acids. Germline V gene data show CDR1 as SGHTA and CDR2 as FQGNSA.

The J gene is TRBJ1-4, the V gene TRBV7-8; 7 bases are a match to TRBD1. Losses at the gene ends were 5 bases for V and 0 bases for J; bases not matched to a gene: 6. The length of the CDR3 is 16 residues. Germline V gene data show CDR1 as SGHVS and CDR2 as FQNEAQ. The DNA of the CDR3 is TGTGCCAGCAGCCCGAGACAGGGTGCAACTAATGAAAAACTGTTTTTT. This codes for CASSPRQGATNEKLFF.